This TCR beta chain was found in a study of T cell repertoires in cytomegalovirus infection. This clonotype came up a few times. Its antigen remains unidentified. MiXCR, run by TCRdb on the reads, gives a single entry per CDR3 protein. The data contain some 940,000 distinct CDR3 sequences, around 30% of them singletons. The CDR3 is 13 residues long. Per the germline V gene, CDR1 is MNHEY and CDR2 is SVGAGI. Trimming took off 2 bases at V and 8 bases at J, with 10 bases between the two ends. The TCR sequence derives from a human donor in good health (CMV status not recorded). Some clones in this sample may be carry-over from other donors' samples. Here the sequenced sample was cultured CD8+ T cells from PBMCs, taken from culture after CMV antigen stimulation. The chain has TRBV6-5 and TRBJ2-1; tentatively, D is TRBD1 (5 bases). In DNA, the CDR3 is TGTGCCAGCAGTTACAGGGGAATCGATGAGCAGTTCTTC. It translates to CASSYRGIDEQFF.